Detailed here is one T cell receptor beta chain. Its antigen is undetermined. This sample is part of a study of T cells in Graves' hyperthyroidism and ophthalmopathy. Study outcomes and limitations: Blood also contained most expanded thyroid clonotypes above 0.001. Ophthalmopathy was told apart from stable hyperthyroidism by a 13 V-J model.

Trimming removed 2 bases from V and 0 bases from J, with 4 bases in between. Germline V gene sequence: CDR1 ENHRY, CDR2 SYGVKD. This CDR3 is built from 13 residues. The source material, RNA transcripts, was used to amplify TCR beta CDR3 regions. First-round RT-PCR targeting the TCR CDR3 was performed with the HTBI primer set. TCRdb ran MiXCR on the multiplex PCR reads and lists one entry per CDR3 protein. The table includes approximately 700,000 distinct CDR3 sequences, less than 45% detected once. This receptor was obtained from an adult man with Graves' disease, either hyperthyroidism or ophthalmopathy (not recorded which). The chain has TRBV10-3 and TRBJ1-1, with D hard to call. Sequenced material: peripheral blood or thyroid tissue (not recorded which). The CDR3 is CAISETLNTEAFF. Here the CDR3 DNA reads TGTGCCATCAGTGAGACCCTGAACACTGAAGCTTTCTTT.